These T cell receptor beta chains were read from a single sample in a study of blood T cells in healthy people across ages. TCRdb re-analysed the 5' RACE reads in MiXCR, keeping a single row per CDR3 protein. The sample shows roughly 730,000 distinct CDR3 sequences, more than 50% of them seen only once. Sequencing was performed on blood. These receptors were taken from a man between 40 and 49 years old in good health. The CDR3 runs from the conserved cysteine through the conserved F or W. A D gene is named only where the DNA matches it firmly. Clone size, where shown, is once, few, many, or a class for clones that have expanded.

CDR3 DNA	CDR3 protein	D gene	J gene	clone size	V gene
TGCAGCGTCGACTACACAGATACGCAGTATTTT	CSVDYTDTQYF	-	TRBJ2-3	few	TRBV29-1
TGTGCCAGCAGCGTAGCGACTAGCAGGGGCACCGGGGAGCTGTTTTTT	CASSVATSRGTGELFF	-	TRBJ2-2	-	TRBV9
TGCGCCAGCAGCTTGGTCGGGCGGAGTCAGCAGTTCTTC	CASSLVGRSQQFF	-	TRBJ2-1	-	TRBV5-1
TGTGCCATCAGCCCGGGACTAGCAGCTAATGAGCAGTACTTC	CAISPGLAANEQYF	TRBD2	TRBJ2-5	-	TRBV10-3
TGTGCCAGCAGTTACGGCTACGGGGGAGAAGAGACCCAGTACTTC	CASSYGYGGEETQYF	-	TRBJ2-5	-	TRBV6-5
TGCAGTGCTAGAGATCCCAGGATTTCAACTAATGAAAAACTGTTTTTT	CSARDPRISTNEKLFF	-	TRBJ1-4	-	TRBV20-1
TGTGCCAGCAGACTGGCCGGGACAGGGGTTGGAGATACGGAATATTTT	CASRLAGTGVGDTEYF	TRBD1	TRBJ2-3	-	TRBV12-3/TRBV12-4
TGTGCCAGCAGCGGACTAGCGGGAGTCATCACAGATACGCAGTATTTT	CASSGLAGVITDTQYF	TRBD2	TRBJ2-3	few	TRBV7-2
TGTGCCACCAGCAGAGGACAGGCCCCCAATGAGCAGTTCTTC	CATSRGQAPNEQFF	-	TRBJ2-1	-	TRBV15
TGTGCCACCAGCAGACGGGCCCTTGGGGATGAGCAGTTCTTC	CATSRRALGDEQFF	-	TRBJ2-1	-	TRBV15
TGTGCCACCAGCAGTACGGACAGGGCTTGGGAAAAACTGTTTTTT	CATSSTDRAWEKLFF	TRBD1	TRBJ1-4	-	TRBV15
TGTGCCAGCAGCTTAGCCGGACTAGCGGGAGCGCAGGAGACCCAGTACTTC	CASSLAGLAGAQETQYF	TRBD2	TRBJ2-5	few	TRBV7-3
TGTGCCAGCAGCCTAGAACTCGGGACAGGGATAGCAGATACGCAGTATTTT	CASSLELGTGIADTQYF	TRBD1	TRBJ2-3	-	TRBV13
TGTGCCACCAGTGATGTCGACAGGGATACGCAGTATTTT	CATSDVDRDTQYF	-	TRBJ2-3	-	TRBV24-1
TGTGCCAGCAGCCGGGACAGGTTCTACGAGCAGTACTTC	CASSRDRFYEQYF	TRBD1	TRBJ2-7	many	TRBV6-2/TRBV6-3
TGTGCCAGCAGCTTACGAGGTCTAGGGCGTAATGAGCAGTTCTTC	CASSLRGLGRNEQFF	-	TRBJ2-1	few	TRBV11-3
TGTGCCAGCAGTTACTCGGGGACAGGGGGCGCGGGACAGCCCCAGCATTTT	CASSYSGTGGAGQPQHF	TRBD1	TRBJ1-5	-	TRBV6-5
TGTGCCAGCGGCCTACAGGGAGGCCCTGAAGCTTTCTTT	CASGLQGGPEAFF	-	TRBJ1-1	many	TRBV6-5
TGTGCCAGCAGCCATCACAGCAACTATGGCTACACCTTC	CASSHHSNYGYTF	-	TRBJ1-2	-	TRBV3-1
TGTGCCAGCAGCTTAAAAGGACTGGGACAGGCCATAAATGGCTACACCTTC	CASSLKGLGQAINGYTF	TRBD1	TRBJ1-2	-	TRBV12-3/TRBV12-4
TGTGCCAGCAGCCAAGTGGAGGACAGGGTCGAGCAGTACTTC	CASSQVEDRVEQYF	TRBD1	TRBJ2-7	-	TRBV4-2
TGTGCCAGCAGCGTAGCGGGGACAGGGACCCGGAACACTGAAGCTTTCTTT	CASSVAGTGTRNTEAFF	TRBD1	TRBJ1-1	-	TRBV9
TGCAGTGCTAGACCCCACCTAGGGGGGTACGAGCAGTACTTC	CSARPHLGGYEQYF	-	TRBJ2-7	-	TRBV20-1